This TCR beta chain was documented in a study of post-analysis software for immune sequencing data. Notes on the study in general: Five TRBV segments appeared more often in patients than in controls, and TRBV5-6, TRBV5-1 and TRBV20-1 were among these.

The CDR3 extends over 15 amino acids. Per germline, CDR1 DFQATT and CDR2 SNEGSKA (reference sequence). Points on this clonotype: Its specificity is unknown.

TCR beta libraries were prepared from cDNA with unique molecular identifiers. Each CDR3 protein gets one entry after TCRdb re-called the PCR reads with MiXCR. The profile shows fewer than 550,000 distinct CDR3 sequences, approximately 31% of them singletons. The receptor was isolated from a girl aged 2-17 years with multiple sclerosis. This chain uses TRBV20-1 with TRBJ2-1, with a weak D call TRBD1 (6 bases). The DNA end lines up better with TRBJ2-7; the J call may be wrong. Specimen: blood. The chain's CDR3 is CSARVEWGLYNEQYF. The CDR3 region has the DNA TGCAGTGCTAGAGTTGAATGGGGGCTCTACAATGAGCAGTACTTC.